The 27 T cell receptor beta chains in this list originate from one sample, sequenced in a study of cytomegalovirus exposure and HLA in healthy donors. The PCR used 60 Vbeta and 13 Jbeta primers. The table came from immunoSEQ multiplex PCR; TCRdb's copy has only in-frame clones and leaves some out. The table for this sample gives about 40,000 clones. The sample comprised PBMCs. Source of these receptors: a woman in her twenties or thirties in good health and CMV-seronegative.

The chain is built from TRBV6-5 and TRBJ2-7, with 9 bases matching TRBD1. The V gene end was trimmed by 5 bases and the J gene end by 4 bases; junction bases not matched to a gene: 6. The length of the CDR3 is 14 residues. Germline V lookup: CDR1 MNHEY, CDR2 SVGAGI. CDR3 region: CASSPGTGLYEQYF. In nucleotides, the CDR3 is TGTGCCAGCAGTCCCGGGACAGGGCTTTACGAGCAGTACTTC.

The V call is TRBV5-1, the J call TRBJ2-3; 9 bases are shared with TRBD1. This CDR3 spans 15 amino acids. Germline V lookup: CDR1 SGHRS, CDR2 YFSETQ. The trim removed 2 bases at V and 0 bases at J, leaving 1 base unmatched. CDR3 in DNA: TGCGCCAGCAGCTTACAGGGGGCCAGCACAGATACGCAGTATTTT. Its protein is CASSLQGASTDTQYF.

The V call is TRBV7-9, the J call TRBJ2-7; 9 bases match TRBD1. With 5 bases clipped from V and 5 bases from J, the junction kept 16 bases outside the gene matches. This CDR3 is 17 amino acids long. Germline CDR1 reads SEHNR; CDR2 reads FQNEAQ (reference sequence). The CDR3 sequence: CASSRGGQGSFGNEQYF. The CDR3 nucleotides are TGTGCCAGCAGCCGTGGGGGACAGGGAAGCTTCGGCAACGAGCAGTACTTC.

The chain recombines TRBV29-1 with TRBJ2-1; 8 bases fit TRBD2. This CDR3 has 14 residues. The J segment lost 6 bases and the V segment lost 4 bases, leaving 8 bases of the junction unmatched. In germline, CDR1 is SQVTM, CDR2 ANQGSEA. CDR3 bases: TGCAGCGTTGTCCCAGCGGGAGACCCCAATGAGCAGTTCTTC. Protein product: CSVVPAGDPNEQFF.

The chain is built from TRBV5-6 and TRBJ1-4; a weak D match, TRBD1 (6 bases). The CDR3 length is 15 residues. Germline assignment: CDR1 SGHDT and CDR2 YYEEEE. Between the trimmed V and J ends, which lost 0 bases and 8 bases, there was a span of 14 bases. DNA of the CDR3: TGTGCCAGCAGCTTGGCCGGGGTAACAGGGGAAAAACTGTTTTTT. It yields the protein CASSLAGVTGEKLFF.

This chain connects TRBV28 to TRBJ1-1; no clear D. V was shortened by 2 bases and J by 2 bases, with 6 bases between the two germline ends. This CDR3 is built from 13 residues. Germline V lookup: CDR1 MDHEN, CDR2 SYDVKM. CDR3 loop: CASSLRVNTEAFF. CDR3 bases: TGTGCCAGCAGTTTACGAGTAAACACTGAAGCTTTCTTT.

Concerning this clone: One end of the junction varies from germline; a read error may be responsible. The chain carries TRBV29-1 and TRBJ1-5; 8 bases align to TRBD1. Germline V gene data show CDR1 as SQVTM and CDR2 as ANQGSEA. This CDR3 contains 14 residues. This CDR3 is CSALDRAGNQPQHF. The CDR3 nucleotides read TGCAGCGCCCTGGACAGGGCTGGCAACCAGCCCCAGCATTTT.

The chain uses TRBV19 and TRBJ2-1; weak D call: TRBD1 (6 bases). The CDR3 is made up of 17 amino acids. Germline V gives CDR1 LNHDA, CDR2 SQIVND (reference sequence). V lost 3 bases to trimming and J lost 2 bases, with 17 bases between them. CDR3 sequence reads: CASSIIPMTGAYNEQFF. The CDR3 DNA is TGTGCCAGTAGTATTATTCCCATGACAGGAGCCTACAATGAGCAGTTCTTC.

The chain joins TRBV19 to TRBJ2-5, with 12 positions matching TRBD2. Trimming cost V 6 bases and J 5 bases; bases outside gene matches: 10. The germline gives CDR1 LNHDA, CDR2 SQIVND (reference sequence). The CDR3 consists of 16 residues. For the CDR3, the DNA is TGTGCCAGTAGCCAACCTAGCGGGAGGGCCCGGGAGACCCAGTACTTC. This translates into CASSQPSGRARETQYF.

The chain joins TRBV29-1 to TRBJ2-2, with D unclear. CDR1 SQVTM and CDR2 ANQGSEA come from the germline V gene. V lost 5 bases and J lost 0, with 16 bases in between. This CDR3 region has 16 residues. In DNA form, the CDR3 reads TGCAGCGTTAAACCCTCGGTGGTCGCGAACACCGGGGAGCTGTTTTTT. Translation gives CSVKPSVVANTGELFF.

The genes are TRBV28 and TRBJ1-2, with TRBD1 matching over 10 bases. CDR3 length: 15 residues. CDR1 and CDR2 from the germline V gene are MDHEN and SYDVKM. With V trimmed by 5 bases and J by 5 bases, 8 bases remained unmatched. The chain's CDR3 is CASSRDRGRFYGYTF. For the CDR3, the DNA is TGTGCCAGCAGTCGAGACAGGGGGCGGTTTTATGGCTACACCTTC.

The gene calls are TRBV6-6 and TRBJ1-5, with D perhaps TRBD1 (6 bases). The CDR3 runs 15 residues. V was clipped by 7 bases and J by 3 bases, with 16 bases between them. Germline V gene sequence: CDR1 MNHNY, CDR2 SVGAGI (reference sequence). The CDR3 loop reads CASNYRGGHNQPQHF. The CDR3 region has the DNA TGTGCCAGCAACTATAGGGGGGGGCACAATCAGCCCCAGCATTTT.

The CDR3 DNA follows: TGTGCCTGGAGCCGGGACAGGGATAGTGGCTACACCTTC. Translating it yields CAWSRDRDSGYTF. V and J are TRBV30 and TRBJ1-2; TRBD1 agrees at 9 bases. The CDR3 is 13 residues long. V lost 3 bases and J lost 7; bases outside the gene matches: 6. Germline CDR1 GTSNPN, CDR2 SVGIG (reference sequence). Full variable domain (outside the CDR3, taken from reference TRBV30 and TRBJ1-2): SQTIHQWPATLVQPVGSPLSLECTVEGTSNPNLYWYRQAAGRGLQLLFYSVGIGQISSEVPQNLSASRPQDRQFILSSKKLLLSDSGFYLCAWSRDRDSGYTFGSGTRLTVV.

J is TRBJ1-2 and V is TRBV5-6, with 9 bases that match TRBD1. CDR1 is SGHDT and CDR2 is YYEEEE in the germline V gene. The J segment lost 4 bases and the V segment lost 4 bases, leaving 2 bases of the junction unmatched. CDR3 size: 13 residues. The CDR3 sequence is CASSKTGGYGYTF. The CDR3 nucleotides are TGTGCCAGCAGCAAGACAGGGGGCTATGGCTACACCTTC.

J is TRBJ2-1 and V is TRBV5-1, with 7 bases identical to TRBD2. CDR3 length: 13 amino acids. V lost 6 bases, J lost 5 bases, and 5 bases stayed unmatched. Germline V gene sequence: CDR1 SGHRS, CDR2 YFSETQ. This CDR3 is CASTLAEDNEQFF. DNA for the CDR3: TGCGCCAGCACGCTAGCGGAGGACAATGAGCAGTTCTTC.

The chain recombines TRBV7-9 with TRBJ2-7, with a tentative D call TRBD1 (6 bases). The length of the CDR3 is 13 residues. CDR1 is SEHNR, CDR2 FQNEAQ, per germline (reference sequence). Trimming left V 6 bases short and J 3 bases short, with 12 bases between. The CDR3: CASSQDRSYEQYF. The CDR3 DNA follows: TGTGCCAGCAGTCAGGACAGAAGCTACGAGCAGTACTTC. Complete variable domain (other parts from reference TRBV7-9 and TRBJ2-7): DTGVSQNPRHKITKRGQNVTFRCDPISEHNRLYWYRQTLGQGPEFLTYFQNEAQLEKSRLLSDRFSAERPKGSFSTLEIQRTEQGDSAMYLCASSQDRSYEQYFGPGTRLTVT.

This chain joins TRBV30 and TRBJ1-2; D is unclear. Germline loops: CDR1 GTSNPN, CDR2 SVGIG (reference sequence). This CDR3 contains 12 residues. V shed 4 bases and J shed 6 bases, with 12 bases lying between them. The CDR3 spells CAWKGRVDGYTF. The CDR3 nucleotides read TGTGCCTGGAAAGGGAGAGTGGATGGCTACACCTTC.

The rearrangement joins TRBV9 to TRBJ1-2; TRBD1 matches at 9 bases. V shed 3 bases and J 2 bases; nucleotides not matched to a gene: 2. In germline, CDR1 is SGDLS, CDR2 YYNGEE. CDR3 length: 14 residues. The CDR3: CASSGGQGNYGYTF. In DNA, the CDR3 is TGTGCCAGCAGCGGGGGACAGGGCAACTATGGCTACACCTTC.

The chain employs TRBV23-1 and TRBJ2-7; 10 bases fit TRBD2. TRBV23-1 is placed among ORFs of uncertain function. CDR3 length equals 16 residues. The V gene end was trimmed by 0 bases and the J gene end by 4 bases; junction bases not matched to a gene: 6. The CDR3 loop is CASSQSELAGNYEQYF. DNA for the CDR3: TGCGCCAGCAGTCAATCGGAACTAGCGGGAAATTACGAGCAGTACTTC.

V and J are TRBV6-6 and TRBJ2-2, with 7 bases fitting TRBD2. Trimming took 5 bases from V and 5 from J; bases not matched to a gene: 8. From germline, CDR1 is MNHNY and CDR2 SVGAGI (reference sequence). This CDR3 contains 15 residues. CDR3 nucleotides: TGTGCCAGCAGTACGAGCGGGACGGGGACCGGGGAGCTGTTTTTT. Translated: CASSTSGTGTGELFF.

The chain employs TRBV6-5 and TRBJ2-1; tentative D call: TRBD2 (6 bases). V lost 2 bases and J 10 bases, leaving 18 bases between the germline ends. Germline lookup yields CDR1 MNHEY and CDR2 SVGAGI. This CDR3 region has 15 residues. The CDR3 reads CASSYGDSRALEQFF. Here the CDR3 DNA reads TGTGCCAGCAGTTACGGGGACTCCAGAGCGTTGGAGCAGTTCTTC.

The chain couples TRBV15 to TRBJ1-5; 11 bases fit TRBD1. Germline values: CDR1 LNHNV, CDR2 YYDKDF (reference sequence). This CDR3 has 15 residues. V dropped 7 bases and J dropped 4; count of bases not matched to a gene: 6. The CDR3 protein is CATTAGQGVNQPQHF. Here the CDR3 DNA reads TGTGCCACCACCGCGGGACAGGGGGTTAATCAGCCCCAGCATTTT.

The gene calls are TRBV30 and TRBJ2-1; 7 nucleotides agree with TRBD2. There are 14 residues in the CDR3. Germline V lookup: CDR1 GTSNPN, CDR2 SVGIG (reference sequence). The V and J ends lost 0 bases and 8 bases, in that order; junction bases with no gene match: 7. The CDR3 DNA reads as TGTGCCTGGAGTGTGGGGGGAGGGCTTGATGAGCAGTTCTTC. It yields the protein CAWSVGGGLDEQFF.

This chain joins TRBV29-1 and TRBJ1-2, with TRBD1 as a possible D gene (5 bases). Trimming shortened V by 1 base and J by 2 bases, and 8 bases separated the two germline ends. The length of the CDR3 is 13 residues. CDR1 and CDR2 from the germline V gene are SQVTM and ANQGSEA. The CDR3 DNA reads TGCAGCGTTGAAGGGGGACTAAACTATGGCTACACCTTC. It translates to CSVEGGLNYGYTF.

The chain has TRBV19 and TRBJ2-5, with D perhaps matching TRBD2 (7 bases). CDR3 length: 15 amino acids. Germline CDR1 is LNHDA and CDR2 is SQIVND (reference sequence). Trimming pared 6 bases from V and 1 base from J, leaving 15 bases between. CDR3 residues: CASREAGAGQETQYF. CDR3 sequence (DNA): TGTGCCAGTAGGGAGGCGGGGGCAGGCCAAGAGACCCAGTACTTC.

This chain connects TRBV7-9 to TRBJ2-7, with TRBD2 matching 13 bases. V shed 7 bases, J shed 3 bases, and the junction held 12 bases outside the gene matches. The CDR3 has 17 amino acids. CDR1 is SEHNR and CDR2 is FQNEAQ in the germline V gene (reference sequence). CDR3 in DNA: TGTGCCAGCACCACCGGGACTAGCGGGACCGTCCACTACGAGCAGTACTTC. Protein sequence: CASTTGTSGTVHYEQYF.

The rearrangement joins TRBV4-3 to TRBJ1-5, with 7 nucleotides matching TRBD1. The CDR3 length is 16 residues. The germline V gene encodes CDR1 LGHNA and CDR2 YSLEER. Trimming removed 5 bases from V and 1 base from J; junction bases left unmatched: 8. CDR3 in DNA: TGCGCCAGCAGCGTCGACAGGGTGATGAGCAATCAGCCCCAGCATTTT. Residues: CASSVDRVMSNQPQHF.